This paragraph reports one T cell receptor (beta chain). Its antigen target is currently unknown. No much larger clone is present one base from it, and per-base qualities are unavailable. At one collaborating source in Seattle, patients were enrolled during active infection and were followed longitudinally through the course of disease. Collaborating institutions collected whole blood in K2EDTA tubes following their own protocols. Collaborator samples were shipped for TCRbeta analysis as frozen whole blood, isolated PBMCs, or DNA extracted from either sample type. TCRbeta CDR3 regions were amplified from genomic DNA using the immunoSEQ Assay, a bias-controlled multiplex PCR. Per the authors' processing: Within the assay, amplification of reference gene primers was used to estimate how many nucleated cells each sample contained. Sequence reads were collapsed and filtered to measure the absolute abundance of every unique TCRbeta CDR3 rearrangement. For each sample, productive Simpson clonality was calculated as the square root of Simpson's diversity index over productive rearrangements. TCRdb took over this immuneACCESS table, retaining in-frame rearrangements with V and J assigned. Such tables are incomplete; in checked studies, under half of the missing clones stem from an unresolved V gene, and the remainder is unexplained. From that table come the V and J calls and clone size; the DNA was used to work out D and trimming. Counted in this sample were 350,000 to 400,000 clones; roughly nine tenths of them appeared once. The ten top clones hold about 3% of the sample.

The source of the sample is a study of blood T cell repertoires in COVID-19 (dated by TCRdb to 2018 to 2020). Study-level background: The collaborator samples originated in the United States, Italy and Spain and spanned the acute and convalescent phases of COVID-19. The material from the prospective study consisted of cDNA or gDNA derived from T cells, B-cell-depleted T cells, or PBMCs. Subjects who had been exposed to COVID-19, were actively infected with it, or had recovered from it provided the deeply sampled blood TCRbeta repertoires that made up the dataset. The repertoires were made available in a free public database intended to serve as a resource for research on the immune response to SARS-CoV-2. The samples were drawn from two sources: the first 160 participants of the ongoing ImmuneRACE study, and 1,254 subjects contributed by 6 global collaborators. Sample metadata almost always included a de-identified subject ID, COVID-19 status, age in years and sex. Where available, HLA class I and class II types were taken from metadata supplied by the sample provider and were not determined by assay-based typing. On the study overall, not on this receptor specifically: Clinical and demographic metadata were provided uncurated, with the amount varying by source and participant.

Between the V and J ends, shortened by 5 bases and 11 bases respectively, the junction contains 19 bases. Including cysteine and phenylalanine, the CDR3 has 14 amino acids. The only DNA kept is the CDR3, 42 bases in frame from the first base. Based on the germline V gene (reference sequence), the CDR1 and CDR2 sequences are SEHNR and FQNEAQ. The source is a woman between 25 and 40 years old with COVID-19, enrolled during active disease. The chain was built from TRBV7-9 and TRBJ2-1; TRBD2 is perhaps the D gene, given 5 matching bases. The specimen was peripheral blood. The DNA sequence follows: TGTGCCAGCAGCCTTGGAGAAGGGAGTCCACAGCAGTTCTTC. It translates as CASSLGEGSPQQFF.